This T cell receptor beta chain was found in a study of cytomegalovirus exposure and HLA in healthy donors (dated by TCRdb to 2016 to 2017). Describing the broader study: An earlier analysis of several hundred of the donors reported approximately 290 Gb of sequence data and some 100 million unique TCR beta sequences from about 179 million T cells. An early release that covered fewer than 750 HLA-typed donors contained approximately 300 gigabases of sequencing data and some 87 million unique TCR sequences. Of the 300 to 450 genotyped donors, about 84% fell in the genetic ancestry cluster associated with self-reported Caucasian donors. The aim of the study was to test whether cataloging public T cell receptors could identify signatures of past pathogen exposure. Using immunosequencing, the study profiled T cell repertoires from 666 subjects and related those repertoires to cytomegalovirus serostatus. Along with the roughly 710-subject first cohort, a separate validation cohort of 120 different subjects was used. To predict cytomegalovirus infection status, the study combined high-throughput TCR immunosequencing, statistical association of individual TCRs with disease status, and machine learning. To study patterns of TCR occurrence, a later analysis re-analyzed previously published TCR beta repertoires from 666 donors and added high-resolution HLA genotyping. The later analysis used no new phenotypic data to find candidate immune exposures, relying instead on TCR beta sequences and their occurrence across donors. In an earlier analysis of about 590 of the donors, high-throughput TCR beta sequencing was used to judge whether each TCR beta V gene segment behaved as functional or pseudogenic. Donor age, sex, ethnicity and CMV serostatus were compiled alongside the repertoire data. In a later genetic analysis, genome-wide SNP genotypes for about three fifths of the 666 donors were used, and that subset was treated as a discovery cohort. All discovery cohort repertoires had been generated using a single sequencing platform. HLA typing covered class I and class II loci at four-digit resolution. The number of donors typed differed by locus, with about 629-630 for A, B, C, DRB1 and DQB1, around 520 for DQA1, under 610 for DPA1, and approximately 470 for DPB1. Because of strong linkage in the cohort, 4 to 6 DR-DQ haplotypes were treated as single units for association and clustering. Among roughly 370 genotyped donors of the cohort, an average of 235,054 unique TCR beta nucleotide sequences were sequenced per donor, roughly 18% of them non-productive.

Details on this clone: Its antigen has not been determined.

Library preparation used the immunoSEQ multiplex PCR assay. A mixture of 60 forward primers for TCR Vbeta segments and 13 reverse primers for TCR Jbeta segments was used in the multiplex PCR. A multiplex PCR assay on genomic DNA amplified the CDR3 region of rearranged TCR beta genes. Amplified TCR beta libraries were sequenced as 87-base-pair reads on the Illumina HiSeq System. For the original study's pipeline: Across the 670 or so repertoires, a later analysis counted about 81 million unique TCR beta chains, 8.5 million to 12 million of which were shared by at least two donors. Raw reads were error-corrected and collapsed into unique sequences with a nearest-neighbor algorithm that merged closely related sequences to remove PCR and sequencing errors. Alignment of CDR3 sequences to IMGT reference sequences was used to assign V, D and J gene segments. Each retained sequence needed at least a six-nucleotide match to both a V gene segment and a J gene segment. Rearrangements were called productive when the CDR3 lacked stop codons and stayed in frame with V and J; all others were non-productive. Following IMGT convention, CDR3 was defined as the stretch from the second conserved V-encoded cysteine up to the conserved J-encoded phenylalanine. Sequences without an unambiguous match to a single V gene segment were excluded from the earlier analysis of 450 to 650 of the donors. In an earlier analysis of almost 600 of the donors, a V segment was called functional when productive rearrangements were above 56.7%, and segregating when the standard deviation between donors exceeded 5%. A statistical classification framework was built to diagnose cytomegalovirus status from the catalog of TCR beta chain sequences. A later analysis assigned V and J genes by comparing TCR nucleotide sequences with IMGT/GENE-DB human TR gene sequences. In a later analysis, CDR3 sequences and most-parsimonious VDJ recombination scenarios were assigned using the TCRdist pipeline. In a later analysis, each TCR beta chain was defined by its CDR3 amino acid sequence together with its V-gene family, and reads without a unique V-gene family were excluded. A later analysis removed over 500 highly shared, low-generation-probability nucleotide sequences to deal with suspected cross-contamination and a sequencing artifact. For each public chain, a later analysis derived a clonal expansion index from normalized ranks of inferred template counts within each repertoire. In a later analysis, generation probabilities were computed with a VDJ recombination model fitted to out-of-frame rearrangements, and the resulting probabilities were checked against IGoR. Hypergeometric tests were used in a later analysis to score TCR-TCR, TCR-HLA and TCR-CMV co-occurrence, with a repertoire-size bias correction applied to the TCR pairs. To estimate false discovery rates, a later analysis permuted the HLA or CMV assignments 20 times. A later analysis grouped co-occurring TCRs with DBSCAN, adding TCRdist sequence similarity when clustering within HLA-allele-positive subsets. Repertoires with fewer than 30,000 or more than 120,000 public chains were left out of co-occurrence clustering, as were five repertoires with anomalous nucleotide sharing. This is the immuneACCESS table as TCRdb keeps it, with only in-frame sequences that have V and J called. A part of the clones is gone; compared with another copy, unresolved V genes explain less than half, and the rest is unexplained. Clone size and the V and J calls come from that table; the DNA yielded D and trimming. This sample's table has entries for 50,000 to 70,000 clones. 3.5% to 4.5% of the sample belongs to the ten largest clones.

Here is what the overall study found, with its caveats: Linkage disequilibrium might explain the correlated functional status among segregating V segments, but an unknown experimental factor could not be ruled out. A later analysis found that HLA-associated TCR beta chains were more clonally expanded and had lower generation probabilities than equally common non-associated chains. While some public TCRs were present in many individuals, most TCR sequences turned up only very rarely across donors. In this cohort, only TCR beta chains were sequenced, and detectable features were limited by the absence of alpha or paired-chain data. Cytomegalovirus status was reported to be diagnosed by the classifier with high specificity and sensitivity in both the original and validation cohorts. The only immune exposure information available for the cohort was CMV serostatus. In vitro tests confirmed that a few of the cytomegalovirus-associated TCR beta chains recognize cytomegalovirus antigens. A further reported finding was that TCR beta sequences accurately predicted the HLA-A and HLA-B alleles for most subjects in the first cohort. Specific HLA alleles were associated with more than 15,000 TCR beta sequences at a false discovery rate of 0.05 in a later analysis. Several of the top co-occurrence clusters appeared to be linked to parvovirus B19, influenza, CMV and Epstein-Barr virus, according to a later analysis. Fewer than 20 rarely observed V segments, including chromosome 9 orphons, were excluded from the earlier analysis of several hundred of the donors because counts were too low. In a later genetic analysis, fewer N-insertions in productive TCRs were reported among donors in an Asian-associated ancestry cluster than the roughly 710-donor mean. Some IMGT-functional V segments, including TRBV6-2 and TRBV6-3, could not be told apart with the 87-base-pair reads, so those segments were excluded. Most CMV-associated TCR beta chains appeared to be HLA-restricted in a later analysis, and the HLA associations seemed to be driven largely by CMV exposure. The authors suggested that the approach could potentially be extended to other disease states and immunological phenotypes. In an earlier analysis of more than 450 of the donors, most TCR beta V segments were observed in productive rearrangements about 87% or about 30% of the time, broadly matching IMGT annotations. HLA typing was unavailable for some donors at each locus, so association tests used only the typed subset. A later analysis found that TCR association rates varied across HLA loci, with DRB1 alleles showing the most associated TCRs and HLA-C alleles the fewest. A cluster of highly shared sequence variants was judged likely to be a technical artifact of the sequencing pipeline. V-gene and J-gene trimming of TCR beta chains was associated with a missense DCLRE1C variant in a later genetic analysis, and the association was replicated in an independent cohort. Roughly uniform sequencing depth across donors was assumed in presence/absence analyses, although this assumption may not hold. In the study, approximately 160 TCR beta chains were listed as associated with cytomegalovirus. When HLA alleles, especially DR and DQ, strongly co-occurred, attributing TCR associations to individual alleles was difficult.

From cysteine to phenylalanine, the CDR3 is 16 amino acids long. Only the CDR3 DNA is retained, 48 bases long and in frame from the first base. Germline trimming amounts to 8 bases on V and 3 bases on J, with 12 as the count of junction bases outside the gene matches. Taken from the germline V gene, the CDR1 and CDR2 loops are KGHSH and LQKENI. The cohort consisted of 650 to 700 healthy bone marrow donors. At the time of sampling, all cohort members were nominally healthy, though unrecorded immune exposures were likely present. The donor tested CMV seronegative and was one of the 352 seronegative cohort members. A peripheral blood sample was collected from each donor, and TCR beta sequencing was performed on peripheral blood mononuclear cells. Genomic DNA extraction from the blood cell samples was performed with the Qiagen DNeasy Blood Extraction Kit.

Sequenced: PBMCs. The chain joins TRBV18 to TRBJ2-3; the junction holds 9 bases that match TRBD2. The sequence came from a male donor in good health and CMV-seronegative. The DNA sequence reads TGTGCCAGCGCACGAACAGCGGGAGGAGCGACAGATACGCAGTATTTT. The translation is CASARTAGGATDTQYF. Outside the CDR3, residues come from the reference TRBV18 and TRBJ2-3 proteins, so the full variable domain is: NAGVMQNPRHLVRRRGQEARLRCSPMKGHSHVYWYRQLPEEGLKFMVYLQKENIIDESGMPKERFSAEFPKEGPSILRIQQVVRGDSAAYFCASARTAGGATDTQYFGPGTRLTVL.